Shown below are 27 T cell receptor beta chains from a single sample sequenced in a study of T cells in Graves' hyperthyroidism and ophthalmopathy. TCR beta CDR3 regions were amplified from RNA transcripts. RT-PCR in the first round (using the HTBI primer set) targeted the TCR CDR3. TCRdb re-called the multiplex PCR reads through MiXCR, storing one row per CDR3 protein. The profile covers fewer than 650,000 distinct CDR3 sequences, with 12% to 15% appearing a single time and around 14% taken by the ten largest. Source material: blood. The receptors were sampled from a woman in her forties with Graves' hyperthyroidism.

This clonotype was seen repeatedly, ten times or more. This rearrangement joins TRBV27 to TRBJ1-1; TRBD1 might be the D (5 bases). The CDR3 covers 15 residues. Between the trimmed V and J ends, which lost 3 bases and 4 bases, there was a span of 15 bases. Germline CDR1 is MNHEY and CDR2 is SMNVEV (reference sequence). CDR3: CASSLQGAHSTEAFF. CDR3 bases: TGTGCCAGCAGTTTGCAGGGAGCCCACTCCACTGAAGCTTTCTTT.

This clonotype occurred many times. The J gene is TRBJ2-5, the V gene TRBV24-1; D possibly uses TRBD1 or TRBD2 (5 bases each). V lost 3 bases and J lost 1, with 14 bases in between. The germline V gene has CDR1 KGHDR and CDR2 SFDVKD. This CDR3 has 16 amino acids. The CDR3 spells CATSDLPGATQETQYF. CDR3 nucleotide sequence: TGTGCCACCAGTGATCTACCCGGGGCAACCCAAGAGACCCAGTACTTC.

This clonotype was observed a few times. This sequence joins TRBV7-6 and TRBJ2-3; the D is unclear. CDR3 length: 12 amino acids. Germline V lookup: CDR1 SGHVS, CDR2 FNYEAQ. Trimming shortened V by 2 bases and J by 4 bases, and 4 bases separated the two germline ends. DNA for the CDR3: TGTGCCAGCAGCTTAAACGCAGATACGCAGTATTTT. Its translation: CASSLNADTQYF.

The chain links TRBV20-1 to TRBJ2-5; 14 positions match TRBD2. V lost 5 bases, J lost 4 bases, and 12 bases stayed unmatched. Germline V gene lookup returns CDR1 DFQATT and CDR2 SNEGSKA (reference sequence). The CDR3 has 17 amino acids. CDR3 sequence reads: CSASRTSGRTKTETQYF. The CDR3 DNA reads TGCAGTGCTTCCCGGACTAGCGGGAGGACTAAAACAGAGACCCAGTACTTC.

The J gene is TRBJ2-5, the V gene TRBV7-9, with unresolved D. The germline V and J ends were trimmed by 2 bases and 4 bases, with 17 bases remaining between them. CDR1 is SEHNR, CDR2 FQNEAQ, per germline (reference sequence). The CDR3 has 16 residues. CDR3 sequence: CASSLNLGAVGETQYF. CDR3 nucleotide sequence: TGTGCCAGCAGCTTAAATCTGGGCGCGGTGGGAGAGACCCAGTACTTC.

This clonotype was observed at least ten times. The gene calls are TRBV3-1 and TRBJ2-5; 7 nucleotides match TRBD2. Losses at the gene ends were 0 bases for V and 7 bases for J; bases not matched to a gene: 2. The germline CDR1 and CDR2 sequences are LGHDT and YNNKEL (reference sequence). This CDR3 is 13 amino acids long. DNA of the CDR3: TGTGCCAGCAGCCAAGATTCGGGGGGGACCCAGTACTTC. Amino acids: CASSQDSGGTQYF.

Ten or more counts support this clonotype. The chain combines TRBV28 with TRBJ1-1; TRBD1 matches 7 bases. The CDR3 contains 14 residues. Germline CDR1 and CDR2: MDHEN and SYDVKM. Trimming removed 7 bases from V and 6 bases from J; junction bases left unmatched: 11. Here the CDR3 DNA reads TGTGCCAGCACTCCCGGGACAGAACTCTCTGAAGCTTTCTTT. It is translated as CASTPGTELSEAFF.

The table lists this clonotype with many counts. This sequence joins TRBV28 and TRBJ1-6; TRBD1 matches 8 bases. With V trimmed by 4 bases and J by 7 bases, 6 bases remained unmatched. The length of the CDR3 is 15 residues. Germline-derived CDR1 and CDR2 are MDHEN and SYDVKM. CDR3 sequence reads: CASSWGQASNSPLHF. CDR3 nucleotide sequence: TGTGCCAGCAGTTGGGGACAGGCCTCAAATTCACCCCTCCACTTT.

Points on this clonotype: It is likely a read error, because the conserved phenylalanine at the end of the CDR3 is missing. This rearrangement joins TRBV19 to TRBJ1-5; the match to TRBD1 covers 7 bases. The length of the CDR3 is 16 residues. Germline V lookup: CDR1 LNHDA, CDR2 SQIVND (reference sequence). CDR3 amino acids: CASSKAGTASYQPQHL. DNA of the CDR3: TGTGCCAGTAGTAAGGCCGGGACAGCTAGCTATCAGCCCCAGCATCTT.

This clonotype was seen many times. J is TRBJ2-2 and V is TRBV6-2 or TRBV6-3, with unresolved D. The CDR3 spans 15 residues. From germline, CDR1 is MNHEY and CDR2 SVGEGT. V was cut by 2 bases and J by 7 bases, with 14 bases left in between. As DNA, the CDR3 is TGTGCCAGCAGTTACCAAACTCGGGTTAGCGGGGAGCTGTTTTTT. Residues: CASSYQTRVSGELFF.

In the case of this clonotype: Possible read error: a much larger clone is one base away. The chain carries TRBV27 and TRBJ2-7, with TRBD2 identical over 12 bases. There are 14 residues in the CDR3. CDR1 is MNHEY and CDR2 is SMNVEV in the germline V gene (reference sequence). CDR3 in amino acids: CASSAGTSGFEQHF. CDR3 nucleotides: TGTGCCAGCAGCGCCGGGACTAGCGGGTTTGAGCAGCACTTC.

The CDR3 spells CASSRGTTVAKNIQYF. The CDR3 DNA sequence: TGTGCCAGCAGCAGAGGGACTACAGTAGCCAAAAACATTCAGTACTTC. The genes are TRBV2 and TRBJ2-4, with TRBD2 matching 7 bases. The germline V gene encodes CDR1 SNHLY and CDR2 FYNNEI. The CDR3 runs 16 residues. Trimming cost V 6 bases and J 0 bases; bases outside gene matches: 8. The full variable domain, in which reference TRBV2 and TRBJ2-4 provide the parts outside the CDR3, is EPEVTQTPSHQVTQMGQEVILRCVPISNHLYFYWYRQILGQKVEFLVSFYNNEISEKSEIFDDQFSVERPDGSNFTLKIRSTKLEDSAMYFCASSRGTTVAKNIQYFGAGTRLSVL.

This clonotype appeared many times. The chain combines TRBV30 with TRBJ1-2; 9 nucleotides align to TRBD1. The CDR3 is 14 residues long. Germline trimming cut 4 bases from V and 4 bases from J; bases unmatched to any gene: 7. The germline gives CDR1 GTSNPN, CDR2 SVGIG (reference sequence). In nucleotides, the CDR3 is TGTGCCTGGACCGGGACAGGGATAGGCTATGGCTACACCTTC. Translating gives CAWTGTGIGYGYTF.

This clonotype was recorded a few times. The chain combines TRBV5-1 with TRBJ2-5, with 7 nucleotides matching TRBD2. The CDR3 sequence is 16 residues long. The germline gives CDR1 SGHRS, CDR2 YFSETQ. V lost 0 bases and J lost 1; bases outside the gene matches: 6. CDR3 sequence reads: CASSLGLADRQETQYF. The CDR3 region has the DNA TGCGCCAGCAGCTTGGGACTAGCAGACCGCCAAGAGACCCAGTACTTC.

The CDR3 nucleotides are TGCGCCAGCAGCCAAGGGGCAGTCATGAACACTGAAGCTTTCTTT. Translating gives CASSQGAVMNTEAFF. The chain recombines TRBV4-1 with TRBJ1-1, with D uncertain. Trimming shortened V by 1 base and J by 0 bases, and 9 bases separated the two germline ends. The germline V gene has CDR1 MGHRA and CDR2 YSYEKL. The CDR3 contains 15 residues.

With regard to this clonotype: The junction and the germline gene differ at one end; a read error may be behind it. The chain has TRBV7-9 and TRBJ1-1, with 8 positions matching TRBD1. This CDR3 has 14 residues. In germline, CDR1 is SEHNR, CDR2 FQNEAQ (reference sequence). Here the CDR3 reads CTSSPGGWNTEAFF. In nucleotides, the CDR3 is TGTACCAGCAGCCCAGGGGGCTGGAACACTGAAGCTTTCTTT.

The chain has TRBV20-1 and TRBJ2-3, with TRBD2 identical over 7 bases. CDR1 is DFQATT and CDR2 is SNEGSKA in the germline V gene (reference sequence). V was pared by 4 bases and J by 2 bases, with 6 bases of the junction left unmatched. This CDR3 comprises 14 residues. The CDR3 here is CSAKKGLTTDTQYF. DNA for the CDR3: TGCAGTGCTAAGAAGGGACTAACCACAGATACGCAGTATTTT.

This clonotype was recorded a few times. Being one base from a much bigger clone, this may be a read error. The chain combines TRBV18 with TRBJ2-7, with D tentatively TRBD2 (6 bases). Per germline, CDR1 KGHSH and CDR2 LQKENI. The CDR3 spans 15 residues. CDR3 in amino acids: CASPPPGSSSYEQYF. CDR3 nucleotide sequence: TGTGCCAGCCCACCACCCGGGAGCAGCTCCTACGAGCAGTACTTC.

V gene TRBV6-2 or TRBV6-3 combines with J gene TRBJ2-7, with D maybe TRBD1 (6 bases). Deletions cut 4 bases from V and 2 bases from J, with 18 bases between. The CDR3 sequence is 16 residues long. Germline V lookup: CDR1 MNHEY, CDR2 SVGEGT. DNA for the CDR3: TGTGCCAGCAGTTCTTCTGGGACACCCACCCCCTACGAGCAGTACTTC. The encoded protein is CASSSSGTPTPYEQYF.

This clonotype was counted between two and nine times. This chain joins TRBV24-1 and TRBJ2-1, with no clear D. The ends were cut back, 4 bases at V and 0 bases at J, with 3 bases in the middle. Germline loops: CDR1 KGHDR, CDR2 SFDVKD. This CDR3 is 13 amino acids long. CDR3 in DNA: TGTGCCACCAGTGAAGGCTCCTACAATGAGCAGTTCTTC. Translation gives CATSEGSYNEQFF.

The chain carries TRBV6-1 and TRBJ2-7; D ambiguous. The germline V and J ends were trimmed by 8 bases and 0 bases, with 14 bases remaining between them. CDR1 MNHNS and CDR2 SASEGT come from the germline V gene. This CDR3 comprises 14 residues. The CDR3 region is CASVRRQDSYEQYF. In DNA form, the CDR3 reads TGTGCCAGCGTTCGACGTCAGGACTCCTACGAGCAGTACTTC.

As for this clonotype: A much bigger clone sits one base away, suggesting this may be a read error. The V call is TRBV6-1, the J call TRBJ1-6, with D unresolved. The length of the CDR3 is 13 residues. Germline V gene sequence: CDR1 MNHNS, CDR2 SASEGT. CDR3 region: CARSEVNNSPLHF. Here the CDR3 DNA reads TGTGCCCGCAGTGAAGTGAATAATTCACCCCTCCACTTT.

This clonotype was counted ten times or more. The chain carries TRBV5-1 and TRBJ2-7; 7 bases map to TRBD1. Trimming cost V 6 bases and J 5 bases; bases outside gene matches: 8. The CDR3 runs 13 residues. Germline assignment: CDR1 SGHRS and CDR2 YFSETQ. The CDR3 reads CASNRQGDDEQYF. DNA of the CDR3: TGCGCCAGCAACAGACAGGGAGACGACGAGCAGTACTTC.

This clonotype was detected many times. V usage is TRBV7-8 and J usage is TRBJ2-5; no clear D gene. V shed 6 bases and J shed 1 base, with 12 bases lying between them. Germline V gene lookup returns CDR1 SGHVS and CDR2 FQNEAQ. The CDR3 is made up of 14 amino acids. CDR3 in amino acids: CASSSLLGQETQYF. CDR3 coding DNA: TGTGCCAGCAGTTCCCTTCTAGGCCAAGAGACCCAGTACTTC. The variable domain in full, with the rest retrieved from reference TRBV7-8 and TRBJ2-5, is GAGVSQSPRYKVAKRGQDVALRCDPISGHVSLFWYQQALGQGPEFLTYFQNEAQLDKSGLPSDRFFAERPEGSVSTLKIQRTQQEDSAVYLCASSSLLGQETQYFGPGTRLLVL.

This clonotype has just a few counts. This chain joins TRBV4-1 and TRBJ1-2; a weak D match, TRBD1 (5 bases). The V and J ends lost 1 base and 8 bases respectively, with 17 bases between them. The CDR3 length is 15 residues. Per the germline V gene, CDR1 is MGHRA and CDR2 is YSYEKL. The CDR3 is CASSQGGLTRAGYTF. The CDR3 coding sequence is TGCGCCAGCAGCCAAGGGGGCCTGACGCGGGCGGGCTACACCTTC.

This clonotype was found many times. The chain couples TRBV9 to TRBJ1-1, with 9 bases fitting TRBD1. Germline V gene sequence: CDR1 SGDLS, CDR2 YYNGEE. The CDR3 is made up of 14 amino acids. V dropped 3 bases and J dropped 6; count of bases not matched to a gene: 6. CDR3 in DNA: TGTGCCAGCAGCGCGGGACAGGGAAACGCTGAAGCTTTCTTT. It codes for CASSAGQGNAEAFF.

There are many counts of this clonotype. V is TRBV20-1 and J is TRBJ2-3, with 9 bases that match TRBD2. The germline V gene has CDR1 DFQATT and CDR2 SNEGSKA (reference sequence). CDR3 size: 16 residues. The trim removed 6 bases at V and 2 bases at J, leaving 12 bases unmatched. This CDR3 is CSATGEREAATDTQYF. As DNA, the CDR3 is TGCAGTGCCACCGGTGAGCGGGAGGCCGCCACAGATACGCAGTATTTT.